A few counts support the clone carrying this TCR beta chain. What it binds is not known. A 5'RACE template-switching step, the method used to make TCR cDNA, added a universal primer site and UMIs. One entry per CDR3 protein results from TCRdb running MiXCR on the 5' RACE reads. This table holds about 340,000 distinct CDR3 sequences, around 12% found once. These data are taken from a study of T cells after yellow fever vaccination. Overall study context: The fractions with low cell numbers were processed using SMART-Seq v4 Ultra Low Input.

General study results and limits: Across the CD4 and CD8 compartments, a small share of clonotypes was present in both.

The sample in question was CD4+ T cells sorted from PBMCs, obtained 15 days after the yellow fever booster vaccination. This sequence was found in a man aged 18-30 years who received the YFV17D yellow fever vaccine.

The CDR3: CASSKTPGHNSPLHF. CDR3 DNA sequence: TGTGCCAGCAGTAAAACCCCGGGACATAATTCACCCCTCCACTTT. The chain carries TRBV12-3 or TRBV12-4 and TRBJ1-6; maybe TRBD1 (5 bases). V lost 5 bases and J 5 bases, leaving 13 bases between the germline ends. CDR3 length: 15 amino acids.